This is a list of T cell receptor beta chains from one sample in a study of blood T cell repertoires in COVID-19. Repertoires were generated with immunoSEQ multiplex PCR, while TCRdb's copy carries only in-frame clones and drops some. In the table there are over 150,000 clones, 94% of which are singletons. Sequencing used peripheral blood. The source is a man aged 25-40 years with COVID-19, enrolled during active disease. The CDR3 runs from the conserved cysteine through the conserved F or W. The D gene is left open where the match is weak. Clone size, where shown, is once, few, many, or a class for clones that have expanded.

J | D | V | size | CDR3 | DNA
TRBJ2-5 | . | TRBV18 | . | CASSPDRQETQYF | TGTGCCAGCTCACCAGACAGACAAGAGACCCAGTACTTC
TRBJ1-1 | TRBD1 | TRBV25-1 | . | CASSEIGTGGYTEAFF | TGTGCCAGCAGTGAAATCGGGACAGGGGGTTACACTGAAGCTTTCTTT
TRBJ2-7 | TRBD1 | TRBV20-1 | . | CSASPTGTASYEQYF | TGCAGTGCTAGTCCCACCGGGACAGCGTCCTACGAGCAGTACTTC
TRBJ1-3 | . | TRBV29-1 | . | CSVEAGGNTIYF | TGCAGCGTTGAAGCAGGTGGAAACACCATATATTTT
TRBJ1-1 | . | TRBV11-3 | . | CASSWGDTEAFF | TGTGCCAGCAGCTGGGGGGACACTGAAGCTTTCTTT
TRBJ1-2 | TRBD1 | TRBV28 | . | CATRDSSNYGYTF | TGTGCCACCCGGGACAGCTCTAACTATGGCTACACCTTC
TRBJ2-5 | TRBD2 | TRBV9 | . | CASSANTLAGGQETQYF | TGTGCCAGCAGCGCCAACACTCTAGCGGGGGGGCAGGAGACCCAGTACTTC
TRBJ1-2 | TRBD1 | TRBV15 | once | CATSRGGQLYGYTF | TGTGCCACCAGCAGAGGGGGACAGCTCTATGGCTACACCTTC
TRBJ1-1 | TRBD1 | TRBV5-1 | once | CASSLALTGDTEAFF | TGCGCCAGCAGCTTGGCCCTTACAGGGGACACTGAAGCTTTCTTT
TRBJ2-1 | . | TRBV19 | once | CASSLEPPGQTPSEQFF | TGTGCCAGTAGTCTCGAACCGCCGGGACAAACCCCAAGTGAGCAGTTCTTC
TRBJ1-5 | . | TRBV14 | few | CASSQFTGLGDQPQHF | TGTGCCAGCAGCCAATTCACAGGTTTAGGGGATCAGCCCCAGCATTTT
TRBJ2-1 | . | TRBV6-5 | . | CASSYSARSPVNEQFF | TGTGCCAGCAGTTACTCCGCCAGGTCCCCTGTCAATGAGCAGTTCTTC
TRBJ1-5 | . | TRBV6-5 | few | CASSYSMGADQPQHF | TGTGCCAGCAGTTACTCTATGGGGGCGGATCAGCCCCAGCATTTT
TRBJ1-1 | TRBD1 | TRBV18 | . | CASYPGQGPTEAFF | TGTGCCAGCTACCCGGGACAGGGGCCCACTGAAGCTTTCTTT
TRBJ2-3 | . | TRBV12-5 | . | CASGLVQESRGRYTDTQYF | TGTGCTAGTGGTTTGGTACAGGAATCCAGGGGAAGGTACACAGATACGCAGTATTTT
TRBJ1-6 | . | TRBV11-2 | . | CASSYSSDAPLHF | TGTGCCAGCAGCTATAGCTCGGATGCACCCCTCCACTTT
TRBJ2-1 | TRBD2 | TRBV5-1 | once | CASSLNPAGAYNEQFF | TGCGCCAGCAGCTTAAACCCCGCGGGGGCCTACAATGAGCAGTTCTTC
TRBJ1-2 | TRBD1 | TRBV27 | . | CASSNDRGRPLYGYTF | TGTGCCAGCTCCAACGACAGGGGGCGTCCGCTCTATGGCTACACCTTC
TRBJ1-2 | TRBD1 | TRBV6-1 | . | CASSDPTGAGGYTF | TGTGCCAGCAGTGACCCGACAGGGGCTGGTGGCTACACCTTC
TRBJ1-5 | TRBD1 | TRBV9 | . | CASSVGQGLNQPQHF | TGTGCCAGCAGCGTAGGACAGGGCCTCAATCAGCCCCAGCATTTT
TRBJ1-1 | TRBD1 | TRBV29-1 | . | CSFYRGKNTEAFF | TGCAGCTTTTACAGGGGCAAGAACACTGAAGCTTTCTTT
TRBJ2-1 | . | TRBV6-5 | once | CASTETGSYNEQFF | TGTGCCAGCACCGAGACAGGCTCCTACAATGAGCAGTTCTTC
TRBJ1-3 | . | TRBV21-1 | once | CASSRACEGNTIYF | TGTGCCAGCAGCAGGGCGTGTGAGGGAAACACCATATATTTT
TRBJ1-2 | . | TRBV14 | . | CASSQQTNYGYTF | TGTGCCAGCAGCCAACAGACTAACTATGGCTACACCTTC
TRBJ1-1 | TRBD1 | TRBV19 | . | CASSPGGWELRTEAFF | TGTGCCAGTAGTCCAGGGGGCTGGGAATTAAGGACTGAAGCTTTCTTT
TRBJ2-7 | TRBD2 | TRBV7-9 | many | CASSSPTSTIDEQYF | TGTGCCAGCAGCTCACCGACTAGCACGATCGACGAGCAGTACTTC
TRBJ1-1 | . | TRBV3-1/TRBV3-2 | . | CASRFGQNTEAFF | TGTGCCAGCAGATTCGGACAAAACACTGAAGCTTTCTTT
TRBJ1-3 | . | TRBV2 | . | CASSTGQFSGNTIYF | TGTGCCAGCAGTACTGGACAGTTCTCTGGAAACACCATATATTTT
TRBJ1-2 | . | TRBV6-5 | . | CASSYGGGYGYTF | TGTGCCAGCAGTTACGGGGGAGGCTATGGCTACACCTTC
TRBJ2-4 | . | TRBV24-1 | . | CATSDRSEKNIQYF | TGTGCCACCAGTGACCGGTCGGAGAAAAACATTCAGTACTTC
TRBJ1-2 | . | TRBV6-1 | . | CASSGPRTAANYGYTF | TGTGCCAGCAGTGGCCCGAGGACAGCCGCTAACTATGGCTACACCTTC
TRBJ1-2 | . | TRBV6-5 | . | CASHLPGSPYGYTF | TGTGCCAGCCACCTACCGGGGTCCCCCTATGGCTACACCTTC
TRBJ2-1 | TRBD1 | TRBV11-3 | . | CASSLVFTGQGSNEQFF | TGTGCCAGCAGCTTAGTCTTCACGGGACAGGGGTCCAATGAGCAGTTCTTC
TRBJ1-5 | . | TRBV2 | . | CASSVLRQLYSNQPQHF | TGTGCCAGCAGTGTACTAAGGCAGCTCTATAGCAATCAGCCCCAGCATTTT
TRBJ2-1 | . | TRBV12-5 | once | CASGLDYRAYNEQFF | TGTGCTAGTGGTTTGGATTACAGGGCTTACAATGAGCAGTTCTTC